This note documents a single T cell receptor (beta chain) sequence. Clones were read by immunoSEQ multiplex PCR, and TCRdb kept only the in-frame ones, dropping some. The sample lists about 170,000 clones; around four fifths were seen once. Per the germline V gene, CDR1 is MNHEY and CDR2 is SMNVEV (reference sequence). The CDR3 has 14 residues. Between the trimmed V and J ends, which lost 4 bases and 4 bases, there was a span of 12 bases. The source of the sample is a study of blood T cell repertoires in COVID-19. Sequencing used peripheral blood. This TCR came from an elderly woman with active or convalescent COVID-19. The rearrangement links TRBV27 to TRBJ2-3, with a tentative D call TRBD2 (5 bases). CDR3 DNA: TGTGCCAGCAGTTCCATTCTCGGGGCAGATACGCAGTATTTT. The encoded protein is CASSSILGADTQYF.